This is a list of T cell receptor beta chains from one sample in a study of T cells expressing NK-cell markers. TCRdb re-called the 5' RACE reads; one entry per CDR3 protein, DNA not given. Its listing shows 400,000 or so distinct CDR3 sequences. Specimen: blood T cells: a sorted CD56 or NKG2C T cell subset, CD4+ or CD8+ T cells, or bulk PBMC T cells (not recorded which). Source of these receptors: a woman between 50 and 59 years old in good health. Each CDR3 is given with its conserved first and last residue.

cdr3_aa: CSVASQETQYF
v_call: TRBV29-1
j_call: TRBJ2-5

cdr3_aa: CASSLKRGAFYEQYF
v_call: TRBV27
j_call: TRBJ2-7

cdr3_aa: CASSSRTSDHEQYF
v_call: TRBV11-2
j_call: TRBJ2-7

cdr3_aa: CASSLGEIAGLGELFF
v_call: TRBV3-1
j_call: TRBJ2-2

cdr3_aa: CASSLAAPSGRAGTQYF
v_call: TRBV12-3/TRBV12-4
j_call: TRBJ2-3

cdr3_aa: CASSKTGLPYEQYF
v_call: TRBV6-5
j_call: TRBJ2-7

cdr3_aa: CASSLGRASGSYEQYF
v_call: TRBV5-1
j_call: TRBJ2-7

cdr3_aa: CATDDRGTDTQYF
v_call: TRBV24-1
j_call: TRBJ2-3

cdr3_aa: CASRWEGASNTGELFF
v_call: TRBV6-1
j_call: TRBJ2-2

cdr3_aa: CAWTQREGDTQYF
v_call: TRBV30
j_call: TRBJ2-3

cdr3_aa: CASRLAGKDEQFF
v_call: TRBV10-2
j_call: TRBJ2-1

cdr3_aa: CSGWDRSPNEQFF
v_call: TRBV29-1
j_call: TRBJ2-1

cdr3_aa: CSASRIAGNNEQFF
v_call: TRBV20-1
j_call: TRBJ2-1

cdr3_aa: CASSPVTSGEGLRDTQYF
v_call: TRBV7-9
j_call: TRBJ2-3

cdr3_aa: CASSRGRQVNSGANVLTF
v_call: TRBV4-1
j_call: TRBJ2-6

cdr3_aa: CASSLNWGGSYEQYF
v_call: TRBV5-1
j_call: TRBJ2-7

cdr3_aa: CASSLEGQNSNQPQHF
v_call: TRBV12-3/TRBV12-4
j_call: TRBJ1-5

cdr3_aa: CASTLGPGAPLHF
v_call: TRBV9
j_call: TRBJ1-6

cdr3_aa: CSVFWVGSGELFF
v_call: TRBV29-1
j_call: TRBJ2-2

cdr3_aa: CASNHHQGDSNQPQHF
v_call: TRBV4-2
j_call: TRBJ1-5

cdr3_aa: CASSLRPSGSYNEQFF
v_call: TRBV5-1
j_call: TRBJ2-1

cdr3_aa: CASSLWPGTEAFF
v_call: TRBV28
j_call: TRBJ1-1

cdr3_aa: CAWGTSRRELFF
v_call: TRBV30
j_call: TRBJ2-2

cdr3_aa: CAISQLGTGNTGELFF
v_call: TRBV10-3
j_call: TRBJ2-2

cdr3_aa: CASSGSVRAGNTIYF
v_call: TRBV7-9
j_call: TRBJ1-3

cdr3_aa: CASRSGVEETQYF
v_call: TRBV7-7
j_call: TRBJ2-5

cdr3_aa: CASSERRSDNEQFF
v_call: TRBV2
j_call: TRBJ2-1

cdr3_aa: CSARAPLAGGNEQFF
v_call: TRBV20-1
j_call: TRBJ2-1

cdr3_aa: CASSPSSLSYEQYF
v_call: TRBV6-5
j_call: TRBJ2-7

cdr3_aa: CASSHPDRAGELFF
v_call: TRBV4-1
j_call: TRBJ2-2

cdr3_aa: CSVLRGTGHEQYF
v_call: TRBV29-1
j_call: TRBJ2-7

cdr3_aa: CASSFTGWGNQPQHF
v_call: TRBV12-3/TRBV12-4
j_call: TRBJ1-5

cdr3_aa: CASSQAAGVRETQYF
v_call: TRBV3-1
j_call: TRBJ2-5

cdr3_aa: CASSPAGASSPYNEQFF
v_call: TRBV9
j_call: TRBJ2-1

cdr3_aa: CASSLALRTSGRAGYEQYF
v_call: TRBV7-8
j_call: TRBJ2-7

cdr3_aa: CASSHENTGELFF
v_call: TRBV23-1
j_call: TRBJ2-2

cdr3_aa: CSVVMGPSYEQYF
v_call: TRBV29-1
j_call: TRBJ2-7

cdr3_aa: CASSQDEGLADQFF
v_call: TRBV4-2
j_call: TRBJ2-1

cdr3_aa: CASSWREYSPLHF
v_call: TRBV27
j_call: TRBJ1-6

cdr3_aa: CASSLGPGDTDTQYF
v_call: TRBV7-6
j_call: TRBJ2-3

cdr3_aa: CSAPNSLTNTDTQYF
v_call: TRBV20-1
j_call: TRBJ2-3

cdr3_aa: CASSLMGGSSYNEQFF
v_call: TRBV5-5
j_call: TRBJ2-1

cdr3_aa: CASSRERVEGYTF
v_call: TRBV28
j_call: TRBJ1-2

cdr3_aa: CASSLRAGTEAFF
v_call: TRBV13
j_call: TRBJ1-1

cdr3_aa: CASGGEGYNEQFF
v_call: TRBV25-1
j_call: TRBJ2-1

cdr3_aa: CSARVSSAYEQYF
v_call: TRBV20-1
j_call: TRBJ2-7

cdr3_aa: CSARPLWGYTF
v_call: TRBV20-1
j_call: TRBJ1-2

cdr3_aa: CASSLSSSNQPQHF
v_call: TRBV7-9
j_call: TRBJ1-5

cdr3_aa: CASSRTGGRGTEAFF
v_call: TRBV6-6
j_call: TRBJ1-1

cdr3_aa: CASSFAAEGGSNQPQHF
v_call: TRBV12-3/TRBV12-4
j_call: TRBJ1-5

cdr3_aa: CAISESVLRQFF
v_call: TRBV10-3
j_call: TRBJ2-1

cdr3_aa: CASSLDRVSPGFFF
v_call: TRBV5-1
j_call: TRBJ1-4

cdr3_aa: CSARGVINEQFF
v_call: TRBV20-1
j_call: TRBJ2-1

cdr3_aa: CAISQITGGGAGELFF
v_call: TRBV10-3
j_call: TRBJ2-2

cdr3_aa: CASSYYLADEQFF
v_call: TRBV6-2/TRBV6-3
j_call: TRBJ2-1